Listed below are T cell receptor beta chains from one sample, sequenced in a study of Ad26.COV2.S vaccination and SARS-CoV-2 variants. Produced via immunoSEQ multiplex PCR; TCRdb's table is partial and in-frame only. The table lists about 350,000 clones, 70% to 90% of them singletons. Sequences were derived from peripheral blood, sampled in a trial of Ad26.COV2.S vaccine versus placebo. All receptors come from a person aged 18 to 65 who received the Ad26.COV2.S COVID-19 vaccine or a placebo. CDR3s include the opening cysteine and the closing phenylalanine or tryptophan. Fields, in order: J gene, V gene, clone size, D gene, CDR3 length, CDR3 DNA, CDR3 protein. D genes are given only for firm matches. The size entry is marked missing in some rows and otherwise reads once, few, many or a size class.

j_call: TRBJ1-4; v_call: TRBV28; clone_size: .; d_call: .; cdr3_length: 14; cdr3_nt: TGTGCCAGCAGTTTACGGTCAGGGAATGAAAAACTGTTTTTT; cdr3_aa: CASSLRSGNEKLFF
j_call: TRBJ1-3; v_call: TRBV6-5; clone_size: few; d_call: TRBD1; cdr3_length: 14; cdr3_nt: TGTGCCAGCAGTTACAGACAGGGTGGAAACACCATATATTTT; cdr3_aa: CASSYRQGGNTIYF
j_call: TRBJ1-2; v_call: TRBV4-2; clone_size: .; d_call: TRBD1; cdr3_length: 20; cdr3_nt: TGTGCCAGCAGCCAAGATGCCCGGTCCATCGGGACAGGGGATAACTATGGCTACACCTTC; cdr3_aa: CASSQDARSIGTGDNYGYTF
j_call: TRBJ1-4; v_call: TRBV5-5; clone_size: .; d_call: TRBD1; cdr3_length: 15; cdr3_nt: TGTGCCAGCAGCTTACTACAGGGGAGGAATGAAAAACTGTTTTTT; cdr3_aa: CASSLLQGRNEKLFF
j_call: TRBJ1-1; v_call: TRBV5-4; clone_size: once; d_call: .; cdr3_length: 14; cdr3_nt: TGTGCCAGCAGCTTGCAGGGGCGAGGAACTGAAGCTTTCTTT; cdr3_aa: CASSLQGRGTEAFF
j_call: TRBJ2-3; v_call: TRBV7-2; clone_size: .; d_call: TRBD1; cdr3_length: 15; cdr3_nt: TGTGCCAGCAGCGTCCGACAGGGGGTAGCAGATACGCAGTATTTT; cdr3_aa: CASSVRQGVADTQYF
j_call: TRBJ1-4; v_call: TRBV6-2/TRBV6-3; clone_size: few; d_call: .; cdr3_length: 14; cdr3_nt: TGTGCCAGCAGTCTCAGAGGGCCCGCGGAAAAACTGTTTTTT; cdr3_aa: CASSLRGPAEKLFF
j_call: TRBJ2-3; v_call: TRBV6-2/TRBV6-3; clone_size: .; d_call: .; cdr3_length: 15; cdr3_nt: TGTGCCAGCAGTTACAGGACAGCTAGCACAGATACGCAGTATTTT; cdr3_aa: CASSYRTASTDTQYF
j_call: TRBJ1-2; v_call: TRBV4-3; clone_size: .; d_call: .; cdr3_length: 16; cdr3_nt: TGCGCCAGCAGCCAAGAATCGGAGGGGCGCTACTATGGCTACACCTTC; cdr3_aa: CASSQESEGRYYGYTF
j_call: TRBJ2-1; v_call: TRBV4-3; clone_size: .; d_call: .; cdr3_length: 13; cdr3_nt: TGCGCCAGCAGCCAAGTATCCTACAATGAGCAGTTCTTC; cdr3_aa: CASSQVSYNEQFF
j_call: TRBJ2-2; v_call: TRBV24-1; clone_size: .; d_call: TRBD2; cdr3_length: 21; cdr3_nt: TGTGCCACCAGTGAACCTCCCGGCGGGAGGAGGCTGGTGTGGGACACCGGGGAGCTGTTTTTT; cdr3_aa: CATSEPPGGRRLVWDTGELFF
j_call: TRBJ2-7; v_call: TRBV30; clone_size: once; d_call: TRBD2; cdr3_length: 12; cdr3_nt: TGTGCCACCGGGACTAGCGGGAGGGAGCAGTACTTC; cdr3_aa: CATGTSGREQYF
j_call: TRBJ1-1; v_call: TRBV6-5; clone_size: .; d_call: TRBD1; cdr3_length: 15; cdr3_nt: TGTGCCAGCAGAATCGGGACAGGGGCGAACACTGAAGCTTTCTTT; cdr3_aa: CASRIGTGANTEAFF
j_call: TRBJ2-7; v_call: TRBV4-3; clone_size: .; d_call: .; cdr3_length: 15; cdr3_nt: TGCGCCAGCAGCCAAGACCGGGACGGCTCCTACGAGCAGTACTTC; cdr3_aa: CASSQDRDGSYEQYF
j_call: TRBJ1-1; v_call: TRBV11-2; clone_size: .; d_call: .; cdr3_length: 13; cdr3_nt: TGTGCCAGCAGCTCTACAGGGAACACTGAAGCTTTCTTT; cdr3_aa: CASSSTGNTEAFF
j_call: TRBJ2-7; v_call: TRBV19; clone_size: .; d_call: .; cdr3_length: 13; cdr3_nt: TGTGCCAGTAGTCCAACACCATCCTACGAGCAGTACTTC; cdr3_aa: CASSPTPSYEQYF
j_call: TRBJ2-3; v_call: TRBV6-5; clone_size: .; d_call: .; cdr3_length: 13; cdr3_nt: TGTGCCAGCAGTTACTCGCGGGCAGATACGCAGTATTTT; cdr3_aa: CASSYSRADTQYF
j_call: TRBJ2-5; v_call: TRBV7-3; clone_size: .; d_call: .; cdr3_length: 14; cdr3_nt: TGTGCCAGCAGCCCTGGGGGGCGGCAAGAGACCCAGTACTTC; cdr3_aa: CASSPGGRQETQYF
j_call: TRBJ2-5; v_call: TRBV5-1; clone_size: .; d_call: .; cdr3_length: 15; cdr3_nt: TGCGCCAGCAGTCCCGGTGGCCAGGCCAGCGAGACCCAGTACTTC; cdr3_aa: CASSPGGQASETQYF
j_call: TRBJ1-3; v_call: TRBV6-6; clone_size: .; d_call: .; cdr3_length: 13; cdr3_nt: TGTGCCAGCAGCTACAACCTCGGAAACACCATATATTTT; cdr3_aa: CASSYNLGNTIYF
j_call: TRBJ1-2; v_call: TRBV7-8; clone_size: .; d_call: TRBD1; cdr3_length: 14; cdr3_nt: TGTGCCAGCAGCCCCTCGGGACAGGTCTATGGCTACACCTTC; cdr3_aa: CASSPSGQVYGYTF
j_call: TRBJ2-6; v_call: TRBV14; clone_size: .; d_call: .; cdr3_length: 14; cdr3_nt: TGTGCCAGCACAGAAAGGGCCGGGGCCAACGTCCTGACTTTC; cdr3_aa: CASTERAGANVLTF
j_call: TRBJ1-5; v_call: TRBV19; clone_size: .; d_call: .; cdr3_length: 14; cdr3_nt: TGTGCCAGTAACAACATCGGGGGCAATCAGCCCCAGCATTTT; cdr3_aa: CASNNIGGNQPQHF
j_call: TRBJ2-7; v_call: TRBV27; clone_size: .; d_call: .; cdr3_length: 15; cdr3_nt: TGTGCCAGCAGTTTAGCTGGAGGGGGGGACTACGAGCAGTACTTC; cdr3_aa: CASSLAGGGDYEQYF
j_call: TRBJ2-2; v_call: TRBV3-1/TRBV3-2; clone_size: .; d_call: .; cdr3_length: 14; cdr3_nt: TGTGCCAGCAGCCCTAGTATAAGCACCGGGGAGCTGTTTTTT; cdr3_aa: CASSPSISTGELFF